This T cell receptor beta chain was identified during a study of T cells in Graves' hyperthyroidism and ophthalmopathy. The CDR3 has 12 residues. Per germline, CDR1 MNHEY and CDR2 SVGEGT. Trimming left V 6 bases short and J 7 bases short, with 12 bases between. This clonotype was seen only a few times. Stable hyperthyroidism: no ophthalmopathy progression over 18 months of follow-up. RNA transcripts yielded amplified TCR beta CDR3 regions. The HTBI primer set drove a first-round RT-PCR of the TCR CDR3. TCRdb reanalysed the multiplex PCR reads using MiXCR and keeps one entry per CDR3 protein. This sample has over 650,000 distinct CDR3 sequences, with about 16% found just once.

The receptor was derived from a man younger than 35 with Graves' hyperthyroidism. The chain uses TRBV6-2 or TRBV6-3 and TRBJ2-5; D unclear. The sample consisted of blood. CDR3 in amino acids: CASSRRSGTQYF. Here the CDR3 DNA reads TGTGCCAGCAGCCGGCGGTCAGGGACCCAGTACTTC.